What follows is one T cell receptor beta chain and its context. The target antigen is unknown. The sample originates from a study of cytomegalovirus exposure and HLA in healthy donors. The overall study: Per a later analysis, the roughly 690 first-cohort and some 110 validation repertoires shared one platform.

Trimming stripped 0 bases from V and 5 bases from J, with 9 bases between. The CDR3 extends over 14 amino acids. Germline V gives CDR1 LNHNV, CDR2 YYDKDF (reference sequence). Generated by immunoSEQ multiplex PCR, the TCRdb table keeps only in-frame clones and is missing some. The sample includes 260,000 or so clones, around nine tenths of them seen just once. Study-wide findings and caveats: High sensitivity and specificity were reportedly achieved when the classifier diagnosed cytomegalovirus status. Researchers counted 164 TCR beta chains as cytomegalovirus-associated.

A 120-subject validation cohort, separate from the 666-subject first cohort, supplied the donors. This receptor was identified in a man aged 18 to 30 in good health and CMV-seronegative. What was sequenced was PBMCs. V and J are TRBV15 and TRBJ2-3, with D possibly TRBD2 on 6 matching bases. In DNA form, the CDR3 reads TGTGCCACCAGCAGAGATCAGCGGGTAGATACGCAGTATTTT. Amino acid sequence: CATSRDQRVDTQYF.